This T cell receptor (beta chain) was recovered during a study of cytomegalovirus exposure and HLA in healthy donors. V lost 5 bases, J lost 1 base, and 3 bases stayed unmatched. Germline V gene sequence: CDR1 MNHNS, CDR2 SASEGT. The CDR3 runs to 15 residues. Both 60 Vbeta primers and 13 Jbeta primers went into the PCR. Repertoires were generated with immunoSEQ multiplex PCR, while TCRdb's copy carries only in-frame clones and drops some. The table records tens of thousands of clones, around 80% of them present only once. The clonotype comes from a man in his forties in good health and CMV-seronegative. The sample consisted of PBMCs. V is TRBV6-1 and J is TRBJ1-4; TRBD1 agrees at 8 bases. CDR3 protein: CASSRQGRTNEKLFF. CDR3 nucleotide sequence: TGTGCCAGCAGTCGACAGGGGAGAACTAATGAAAAACTGTTTTTT.